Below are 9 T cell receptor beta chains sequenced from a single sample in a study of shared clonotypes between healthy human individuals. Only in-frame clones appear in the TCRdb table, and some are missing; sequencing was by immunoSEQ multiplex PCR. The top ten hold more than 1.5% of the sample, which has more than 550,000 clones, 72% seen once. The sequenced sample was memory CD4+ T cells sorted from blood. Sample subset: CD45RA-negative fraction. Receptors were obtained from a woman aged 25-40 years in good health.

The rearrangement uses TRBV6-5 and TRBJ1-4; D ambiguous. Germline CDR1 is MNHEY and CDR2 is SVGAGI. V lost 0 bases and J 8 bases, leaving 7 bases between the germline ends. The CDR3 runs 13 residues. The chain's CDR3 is CASSYSPQEKLFF. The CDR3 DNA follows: TGTGCCAGCAGTTACTCACCCCAGGAAAAACTGTTTTTT.

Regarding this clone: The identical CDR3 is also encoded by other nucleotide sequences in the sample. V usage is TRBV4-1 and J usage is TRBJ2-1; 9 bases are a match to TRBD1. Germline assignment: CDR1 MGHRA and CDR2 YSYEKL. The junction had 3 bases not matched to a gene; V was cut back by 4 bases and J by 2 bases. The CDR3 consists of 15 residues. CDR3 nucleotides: TGCGCCAGCAGCCCCGGACAGGGGCCCTACAATGAGCAGTTCTTC. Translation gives CASSPGQGPYNEQFF.

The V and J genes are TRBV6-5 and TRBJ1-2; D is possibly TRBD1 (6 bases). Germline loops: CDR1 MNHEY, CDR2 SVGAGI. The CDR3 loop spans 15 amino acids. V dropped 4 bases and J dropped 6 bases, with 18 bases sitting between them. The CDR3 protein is CASSSPFPGAHGYTF. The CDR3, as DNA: TGTGCCAGCAGTTCGCCCTTTCCGGGGGCCCATGGCTACACCTTC.

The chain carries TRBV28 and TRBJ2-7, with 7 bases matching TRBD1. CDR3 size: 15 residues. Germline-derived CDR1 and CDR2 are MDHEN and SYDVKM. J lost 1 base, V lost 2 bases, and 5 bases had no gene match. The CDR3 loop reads CASSLRDRYSYEQYF. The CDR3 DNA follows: TGTGCCAGCAGTTTAAGGGACAGATATTCCTACGAGCAGTACTTC. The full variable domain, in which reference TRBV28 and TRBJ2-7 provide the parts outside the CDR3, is DVKVTQSSRYLVKRTGEKVFLECVQDMDHENMFWYRQDPGLGLRLIYFSYDVKMKEKGDIPEGYSVSREKKERFSLILESASTNQTSMYLCASSLRDRYSYEQYFGPGTRLTVT.

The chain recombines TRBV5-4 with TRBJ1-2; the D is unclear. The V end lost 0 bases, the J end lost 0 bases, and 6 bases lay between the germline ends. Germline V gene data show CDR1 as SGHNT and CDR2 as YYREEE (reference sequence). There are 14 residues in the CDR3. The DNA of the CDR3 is TGTGCCAGCAGCTTGGCCACAGCTAACTATGGCTACACCTTC. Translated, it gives CASSLATANYGYTF.

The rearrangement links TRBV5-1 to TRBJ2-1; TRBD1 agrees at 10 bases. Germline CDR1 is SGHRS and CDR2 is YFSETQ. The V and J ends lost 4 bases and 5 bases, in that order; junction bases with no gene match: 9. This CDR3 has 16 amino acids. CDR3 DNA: TGCGCCAGCAGCGCCCGACAGGGGGCGCGTAACAATGAGCAGTTCTTC. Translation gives CASSARQGARNNEQFF.

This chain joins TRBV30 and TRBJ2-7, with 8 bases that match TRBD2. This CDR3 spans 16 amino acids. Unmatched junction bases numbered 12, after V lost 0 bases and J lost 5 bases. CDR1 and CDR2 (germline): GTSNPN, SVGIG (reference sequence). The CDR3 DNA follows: TGTGCCTGGAGTGTAACTAGCGGCAGGGTCCGAAACGAGCAGTACTTC. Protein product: CAWSVTSGRVRNEQYF.

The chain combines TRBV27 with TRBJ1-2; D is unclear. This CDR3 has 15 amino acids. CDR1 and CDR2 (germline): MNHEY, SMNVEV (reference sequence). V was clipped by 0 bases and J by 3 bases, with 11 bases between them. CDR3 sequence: CASSLSGRWDYGYTF. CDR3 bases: TGTGCCAGCAGTTTATCTGGCAGGTGGGACTATGGCTACACCTTC.

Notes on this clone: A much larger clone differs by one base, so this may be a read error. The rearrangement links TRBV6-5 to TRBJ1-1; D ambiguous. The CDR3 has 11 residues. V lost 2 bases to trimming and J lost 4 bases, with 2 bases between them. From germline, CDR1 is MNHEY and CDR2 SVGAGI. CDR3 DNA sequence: TGTGCCAGCAGTTACAGCACTGAAGCTTTCTTT. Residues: CASSYSTEAFF.